This T cell receptor beta chain was recovered during a study of blood T cell repertoires in COVID-19. Here immunoSEQ multiplex PCR was the method, and the copy in TCRdb shows in-frame clones only, minus some. The data contain some 180,000 clones, roughly 84% of them singletons. The CDR3 runs to 13 residues. Germline V lookup: CDR1 PRHDT, CDR2 FYEKMQ (reference sequence). V shed 5 bases, J shed 8 bases, and the junction held 7 bases outside the gene matches. This clonotype was obtained from a woman in her thirties or forties with COVID-19, enrolled during active disease. This chain joins TRBV13 and TRBJ1-1; TRBD1 agrees at 8 bases. The sequencing sample was made of peripheral blood. CDR3 DNA: TGTGCCAGCAGCCCTGGACAGGGCGCCGAAGCTTTCTTT. Translated: CASSPGQGAEAFF.